Presented here are 32 T cell receptor beta chains from one specimen sequenced in a study of cytomegalovirus exposure and HLA in healthy donors. In the PCR, 60 Vbeta and 13 Jbeta primers were used. Libraries were prepared by immunoSEQ multiplex PCR; TCRdb keeps only in-frame clonotypes and omits some of them. The table lists 150,000 to 200,000 clones, more than 70% of them singletons. Input material: PBMCs. These TCRs come from a woman in her thirties or forties in good health and CMV-seronegative.

This clone was seen just once. V is TRBV18 and J is TRBJ2-3; 8 nucleotides align to TRBD1. The J segment lost 0 bases and the V segment lost 6 bases, leaving 8 bases of the junction unmatched. Germline V gene lookup returns CDR1 KGHSH and CDR2 LQKENI. The CDR3 runs 16 residues. CDR3 nucleotide sequence: TGTGCCAGCTCCCCCGGGGACAGGCTAAGCACAGATACGCAGTATTTT. It specifies CASSPGDRLSTDTQYF. The entire variable domain, with the rest obtained from reference TRBV18 and TRBJ2-3, is as follows: NAGVMQNPRHLVRRRGQEARLRCSPMKGHSHVYWYRQLPEEGLKFMVYLQKENIIDESGMPKERFSAEFPKEGPSILRIQQVVRGDSAAYFCASSPGDRLSTDTQYFGPGTRLTVL.

The chain combines TRBV19 with TRBJ1-1; 11 positions agree with TRBD1. The CDR3 is 15 amino acids. The V and J ends lost 5 bases and 5 bases, in that order; junction bases with no gene match: 7. CDR1 is LNHDA, CDR2 SQIVND, per germline (reference sequence). The CDR3: CASSSGQGVRTEAFF. DNA for the CDR3: TGTGCCAGTAGTTCGGGACAGGGGGTAAGGACTGAAGCTTTCTTT.

This clone has only a few counts. This chain links TRBV7-2 with TRBJ1-2; the D is unclear. Germline V lookup: CDR1 SGHTA, CDR2 FQGNSA. The CDR3 is 12 amino acids. V shed 2 bases and J shed 8 bases, with 9 bases lying between them. The CDR3 sequence: CASSLLARGYTF. In DNA, the CDR3 is TGTGCCAGCAGCTTACTGGCACGCGGCTACACCTTC.

V gene TRBV7-2 combines with J gene TRBJ1-5; D is undetermined. Per the germline V gene, CDR1 is SGHTA and CDR2 is FQGNSA. CDR3 length: 15 residues. Trimming shortened V by 5 bases and J by 4 bases, and 15 bases separated the two germline ends. The CDR3 reads CASSQGGGGNQPQHF. For the CDR3, the DNA is TGTGCCAGCAGCCAAGGCGGCGGTGGGAATCAGCCCCAGCATTTT.

This sequence joins TRBV6-1 and TRBJ2-3; D is undetermined. The V end was cut by 7 bases, the J end by 0 bases, with 8 bases between. The CDR3 consists of 13 residues. Germline lookup yields CDR1 MNHNS and CDR2 SASEGT. The DNA for the CDR3 is TGTGCCAGCACCTCCGGGAGCACAGATACGCAGTATTTT. It translates to CASTSGSTDTQYF.

The rearrangement links TRBV2 to TRBJ1-4, with a tentative D call TRBD1 (5 bases). The CDR3 loop spans 13 amino acids. V was shortened by 2 bases and J by 7 bases, with 8 bases between the two germline ends. Germline V gene data show CDR1 as SNHLY and CDR2 as FYNNEI. CDR3 sequence reads: CASSERGSEKLFF. The CDR3 nucleotides read TGTGCCAGCAGTGAAAGGGGTAGTGAAAAACTGTTTTTT. The variable domain in full, completed from reference TRBV2 and TRBJ1-4, reads EPEVTQTPSHQVTQMGQEVILRCVPISNHLYFYWYRQILGQKVEFLVSFYNNEISEKSEIFDDQFSVERPDGSNFTLKIRSTKLEDSAMYFCASSERGSEKLFFGSGTQLSVL.

This chain uses TRBV30 with TRBJ1-2; D is unclear. The CDR3 contains 12 residues. The V end lost 1 base, the J end lost 5 bases, and 8 bases lay between the germline ends. Germline assignment: CDR1 GTSNPN and CDR2 SVGIG (reference sequence). The CDR3 DNA sequence: TGTGCCTGGAGTGACACGGAGTATGGCTACACCTTC. Translated, it gives CAWSDTEYGYTF.

This chain connects TRBV25-1 to TRBJ1-1; D is unclear. The CDR3 contains 12 residues. V gave up 10 bases and J gave up 5 bases, with 14 bases separating them. The germline V gene has CDR1 MGHDK and CDR2 SYGVNS. CDR3 nucleotides: TGTGCCACAAAAGGTCGGGTGACTGAAGCTTTCTTT. Encoded protein: CATKGRVTEAFF.

The chain has TRBV6-5 and TRBJ2-5, with D perhaps TRBD1 (6 bases). The CDR3 sequence is 14 residues long. The V end was cut by 4 bases, the J end by 5 bases, with 14 bases between. CDR1 is MNHEY and CDR2 is SVGAGI in the germline V gene. The CDR3 DNA reads TGTGCCAGCAGTTCACCGGGACACGGGGAGACCCAGTACTTC. Protein product: CASSSPGHGETQYF.

The V and J genes are TRBV7-3 and TRBJ1-1; a weak D match, TRBD1 (6 bases). The CDR3 runs to 16 residues. The ends were cut back, 2 bases at V and 2 bases at J, with 15 bases in the middle. Germline V gives CDR1 SGHTA, CDR2 FQGTGA. CDR3 loop: CASSLQGLGPNTEAFF. The CDR3 DNA reads as TGTGCCAGCAGCTTACAGGGGTTGGGCCCAAACACTGAAGCTTTCTTT.

This clone was recorded a few times. V and J are TRBV30 and TRBJ1-2, with a possible D match to TRBD1 (5 bases). Germline V CDR1 and CDR2: GTSNPN, SVGIG (reference sequence). V was clipped by 1 base and J by 6 bases, with 6 bases between them. The CDR3 totals 11 residues. CDR3 sequence (DNA): TGTGCCTGGAGTGCAGGGAATGGCTACACCTTC. Amino acids: CAWSAGNGYTF.

The V call is TRBV9, the J call TRBJ2-1; 13 bases agree with TRBD2. Losses at the gene ends were 3 bases for V and 4 bases for J; bases not matched to a gene: 4. Germline V lookup: CDR1 SGDLS, CDR2 YYNGEE. CDR3 size: 16 residues. CDR3 loop: CASSGALAGGYNEQFF. The CDR3 DNA sequence: TGTGCCAGCAGCGGAGCACTAGCGGGAGGGTACAATGAGCAGTTCTTC.

J is TRBJ2-1 and V is TRBV2; the match to TRBD1 covers 7 bases. CDR1 SNHLY and CDR2 FYNNEI come from the germline V gene. Trimming cost V 11 bases and J 2 bases; bases outside gene matches: 6. This CDR3 contains 13 residues. The CDR3 DNA follows: TGTGCCTTCCGGGACAGAACCTACAATGAGCAGTTCTTC. As protein: CAFRDRTYNEQFF.

The V call is TRBV19, the J call TRBJ1-5; D is possibly TRBD1 (6 bases). CDR3 size: 13 residues. Germline V gene data show CDR1 as LNHDA and CDR2 as SQIVND (reference sequence). Trimming removed 4 bases from V and 4 bases from J, with 8 bases in between. The DNA of the CDR3 is TGTGCCAGTAGTAAGGGGGAGAATCAGCCCCAGCATTTT. As protein: CASSKGENQPQHF.

V usage is TRBV5-6 and J usage is TRBJ2-7; TRBD1 matches at 12 bases. V was clipped by 6 bases and J by 7 bases; unmatched bases: 14. The CDR3 has 16 residues. Germline lookup yields CDR1 SGHDT and CDR2 YYEEEE. The CDR3 region is CASKGPGQGALWEQYF. The CDR3 DNA sequence: TGTGCCAGCAAGGGGCCGGGACAGGGGGCGCTCTGGGAGCAGTACTTC.

The chain employs TRBV14 and TRBJ2-5; weak D call: TRBD1 (6 bases). CDR3 length: 15 residues. V was trimmed by 3 bases and J by 4 bases, leaving 15 bases between them. From germline, CDR1 is SGHDN and CDR2 FVKESK. CDR3 region: CASSHRTGRGETQYF. In nucleotides, the CDR3 is TGTGCCAGCAGCCACCGCACAGGGAGAGGAGAGACCCAGTACTTC.

This rearrangement joins TRBV7-2 to TRBJ2-1, with D perhaps TRBD1 (5 bases). Germline values: CDR1 SGHTA, CDR2 FQGNSA. The ends were cut back, 1 base at V and 3 bases at J, with 10 bases in the middle. The CDR3 has 15 amino acids. The CDR3 reads CASSLEGSVYNEQFF. The CDR3 DNA sequence: TGTGCCAGCAGCTTAGAGGGGTCGGTCTACAATGAGCAGTTCTTC.

The chain joins TRBV7-3 to TRBJ2-3; D is unresolved. Germline lookup yields CDR1 SGHTA and CDR2 FQGTGA. Trimming took 2 bases from V and 2 from J, leaving 14 bases between them. The CDR3 runs 16 residues. The CDR3 nucleotides read TGTGCCAGCAGCTTAGGTCTAGGTCGGTTCACAGATACGCAGTATTTT. It is translated as CASSLGLGRFTDTQYF.

The chain carries TRBV7-2 and TRBJ2-1, with a possible D match to TRBD2 (6 bases). The CDR3 loop spans 14 amino acids. With 1 base removed from V and 9 bases from J, the gap between germline ends came to 13 bases. Germline V gene sequence: CDR1 SGHTA, CDR2 FQGNSA. The CDR3 spells CASSLGPSVLEQFF. In DNA, the CDR3 is TGTGCCAGCAGCTTAGGGCCTAGCGTCCTTGAGCAGTTCTTC.

This chain uses TRBV27 with TRBJ2-7; 7 bases line up with TRBD1. CDR1 MNHEY and CDR2 SMNVEV come from the germline V gene (reference sequence). This CDR3 has 14 amino acids. J gave up 5 bases and V 4 bases, and 8 bases lay outside the gene matches. The CDR3 loop reads CASSSRQGSHEQYF. As DNA, the CDR3 is TGTGCCAGCAGTTCAAGACAGGGTAGTCACGAGCAGTACTTC.

This chain joins TRBV15 and TRBJ2-1, with 8 bases matching TRBD2. The CDR3 loop spans 18 amino acids. The J segment lost 8 bases and the V segment lost 1 base, leaving 16 bases of the junction unmatched. Germline assignment: CDR1 LNHNV and CDR2 YYDKDF (reference sequence). The CDR3 DNA is TGTGCCACCAGCAGAGGGGCGGCGGGACTAGGAATTACGGATGAGCAGTTCTTC. This translates into CATSRGAAGLGITDEQFF.

J is TRBJ2-1 and V is TRBV19; 8 nucleotides match TRBD1. This CDR3 has 15 residues. The germline CDR1 and CDR2 sequences are LNHDA and SQIVND (reference sequence). Germline trimming cut 10 bases from V and 1 base from J; bases unmatched to any gene: 9. This CDR3 is CANWGRGQSYNEQFF. CDR3 coding DNA: TGTGCCAACTGGGGCAGGGGGCAATCCTACAATGAGCAGTTCTTC.

The chain joins TRBV19 to TRBJ1-1, with TRBD1 matching over 7 bases. Germline CDR1 reads LNHDA; CDR2 reads SQIVND (reference sequence). The CDR3 is 15 amino acids. V was pared by 2 bases and J by 1 base, with 4 bases of the junction left unmatched. CDR3 amino acids: CASSILRQGNTEAFF. The CDR3 bases are TGTGCCAGTAGTATACTGCGACAGGGGAACACTGAAGCTTTCTTT.

The V call is TRBV6-5, the J call TRBJ1-2, with 9 bases matching TRBD1. Germline V gene data show CDR1 as MNHEY and CDR2 as SVGAGI. The CDR3 runs to 13 residues. V trimming: 6 bases; J trimming: 5 bases; junction bases outside the gene matches: 4. The CDR3 region has the DNA TGTGCCAGCAGATCGACAGGGGGGTATGGCTACACCTTC. Translated: CASRSTGGYGYTF.

The J gene is TRBJ2-1, the V gene TRBV25-1; TRBD2 aligns across 10 bases. The CDR3 spans 16 residues. V shed 0 bases and J 2 bases; nucleotides not matched to a gene: 1. CDR1 is MGHDK, CDR2 SYGVNS, per germline. The DNA for the CDR3 is TGTGCCAGCAGTGAATATAGCGGGAGGACCTACAATGAGCAGTTCTTC. This translates into CASSEYSGRTYNEQFF.

V usage is TRBV28 and J usage is TRBJ2-6; TRBD1 agrees at 7 bases. Trimming at V came to 6 bases and at J to 3 bases, leaving 8 bases not matched to a gene. The CDR3 covers 16 residues. Per germline, CDR1 MDHEN and CDR2 SYDVKM. CDR3: CASSIQGDYGANVLTF. CDR3 nucleotides: TGTGCCAGCAGCATCCAGGGGGATTATGGGGCCAACGTCCTGACTTTC.

The CDR3 sequence is CSGSGTPPTDTQYF. In DNA, the CDR3 is TGCAGCGGCTCCGGGACACCTCCCACAGATACGCAGTATTTT. The chain is built from TRBV29-1 and TRBJ2-3, with a possible D match to TRBD1 (6 bases). Per the germline V gene, CDR1 is SQVTM and CDR2 is ANQGSEA. V was cut by 7 bases and J by 2 bases, with 16 bases left in between. CDR3 size: 14 residues.

This clone was picked up one time. The chain links TRBV25-1 to TRBJ2-4; 15 positions agree with TRBD2. The length of the CDR3 is 16 residues. The germline CDR1 and CDR2 sequences are MGHDK and SYGVNS. Unmatched junction bases numbered 6, after V lost 4 bases and J lost 8 bases. The CDR3 DNA is TGTGCCAGCAGTGGGACTAGCGGGAGGGCGAGGGACATTCAGTACTTC. This gives the protein CASSGTSGRARDIQYF.

This clone was found once. This chain uses TRBV9 with TRBJ2-5; maybe TRBD2 (6 bases). Germline CDR1 and CDR2: SGDLS and YYNGEE. This CDR3 region has 14 residues. V was trimmed by 3 bases and J by 5 bases, leaving 14 bases between them. CDR3 amino acids: CASSALTSGETQYF. Written as DNA, the CDR3 is TGTGCCAGCAGCGCCCTGACTAGTGGGGAGACCCAGTACTTC. Looking up the rest from reference TRBV9 and TRBJ2-5 gives the full variable domain: DSGVTQTPKHLITATGQRVTLRCSPRSGDLSVYWYQQSLDQGLQFLIQYYNGEERAKGNILERFSAQQFPDLHSELNLSSLELGDSALYFCASSALTSGETQYFGPGTRLLVL.

This clone was seen a single time. The rearrangement uses TRBV10-1 and TRBJ1-2, with 11 bases matching TRBD1. In germline, CDR1 is WNHNN, CDR2 SYGVQD (reference sequence). The ends lost 7 bases at V and 13 bases at J; junction bases unmatched: 11. The CDR3 is 13 amino acids. The CDR3 protein is CASTRTGGFPFTF. DNA of the CDR3: TGCGCCAGCACCAGGACAGGGGGCTTCCCCTTCACCTTC.

For the CDR3, the DNA is TGTGCCAGCAGCCAAGAGGCGCTAGCGGGCCGATGGACCGGGGAGCTGTTTTTT. Protein product: CASSQEALAGRWTGELFF. This chain connects TRBV4-2 to TRBJ2-2; 8 bases are shared with TRBD2. V was clipped by 0 bases and J by 5 bases; unmatched bases: 11. Germline assignment: CDR1 LGHNA and CDR2 YNFKEQ. CDR3 size: 18 residues.

This chain joins TRBV15 and TRBJ2-1, with D possibly TRBD2 on 6 matching bases. The CDR3 sequence is 15 residues long. Trimming took 0 bases from V and 8 from J, leaving 14 bases between them. Per the germline V gene, CDR1 is LNHNV and CDR2 is YYDKDF (reference sequence). This CDR3 reads CATSRDGAERDEQFF. The DNA of the CDR3 is TGTGCCACCAGCAGAGATGGAGCAGAGCGGGATGAGCAGTTCTTC. Full variable domain (missing parts from reference TRBV15 and TRBJ2-1): DAMVIQNPRYQVTQFGKPVTLSCSQTLNHNVMYWYQQKSSQAPKLLFHYYDKDFNNEADTPDNFQSRRPNTSFCFLDIRSPGLGDTAMYLCATSRDGAERDEQFFGPGTRLTVL.